This T cell receptor beta chain is drawn from a study of T-cell reconstitution after alpha-beta-depleted transplantation in children. Study results and caveats: From newly produced T cells came most of the T-cell counts and diversity one year after transplant. Reported findings indicate that, about two months after transplant, alpha-beta T cells came from several hundred expanded clones, which were derived from non-depleted graft cells.

CDR3 length equals 11 residues. The germline V and J ends were trimmed by 6 bases and 13 bases, with 13 bases remaining between them. On this clonotype itself: Antigen specificity is unknown.

The authors prepared the TCRbeta library with unique molecular identifiers. TCRdb fed the PCR reads into MiXCR, producing one record per CDR3 protein. The sample consists of almost 600,000 distinct CDR3 sequences, roughly 30% of them appearing once. The origin of this receptor is a boy under three years old with Wiskott-Aldrich syndrome, due to receive a stem cell transplant. The V call is TRBV12-3 or TRBV12-4, the J call TRBJ2-1; the D gene is possibly TRBD2 (5 bases). The sequencing here drew on PBMCs, taken before TCRalphabeta/CD19-depleted stem cell transplant. CDR3 sequence reads: CASSGRVGQFF. Written as DNA, the CDR3 is TGTGCCAGCAGCGGGCGGGTTGGTCAGTTCTTC.